This T cell receptor (beta chain) was sequenced during a study of spatial heterogeneity in lung cancer. Specified time point: sample taken at primary tumor resection. TCRdb itself ran the 5' RACE reads through MiXCR, one entry per CDR3 protein. The table records some 20,000 distinct CDR3 sequences, about 3% of them present only once. The specimen comprised PBMCs, sampled at surgery. The sequence derives from a female donor with early-stage non-small cell lung cancer.

CDR3 residues: CASSESLGSRGYADTQYF. In nucleotides, the CDR3 is TGCGCCAGCAGTGAGTCTTTGGGGTCCAGGGGTTACGCAGATACGCAGTATTTT. This chain joins TRBV10-1 and TRBJ2-3; a possible D gene is TRBD1 (6 bases). Germline V gene sequence: CDR1 WNHNN, CDR2 SYGVQD (reference sequence). The V end was cut by 0 bases, the J end by 4 bases, with 20 bases between. The CDR3 is made up of 18 amino acids.